This T cell receptor (beta chain) appears in the sequencing data of a study of cytomegalovirus exposure and HLA in healthy donors. Study in general: The Caucasian-associated ancestry cluster contained 81% of the approximately 430 genotyped donors. Study results and caveats: Researchers catalogued approximately 160 TCR beta chains as cytomegalovirus-associated. Reports indicated that the classifier achieved high specificity and sensitivity in diagnosing cytomegalovirus status. Trimming of TCR beta V- and J-genes showed a link, identified in a later analysis, to a missense DCLRE1C variant.

Germline CDR1 SGHNT, CDR2 YENEEA. V shed 5 bases and J shed 5 bases, with 20 bases lying between them. The CDR3 loop spans 16 amino acids. Vbeta (60) and Jbeta (13) primers were used in the PCR. The data were produced by immunoSEQ multiplex PCR, yet TCRdb's version contains in-frame clones alone and is incomplete. The sample consists of 150,000 to 200,000 clones, roughly 82% of them appearing once. Comment on this clone: The antigen is unknown.

This TCR was recovered from a man in his forties in good health and CMV-seronegative. The specimen sequenced was PBMCs. This chain connects TRBV11-3 to TRBJ2-3, with D maybe TRBD2 (6 bases). CDR3 in amino acids: CASSHPRGPNGDTQYF. CDR3 bases: TGTGCCAGCAGCCACCCGCGGGGACCTAACGGAGATACGCAGTATTTT.